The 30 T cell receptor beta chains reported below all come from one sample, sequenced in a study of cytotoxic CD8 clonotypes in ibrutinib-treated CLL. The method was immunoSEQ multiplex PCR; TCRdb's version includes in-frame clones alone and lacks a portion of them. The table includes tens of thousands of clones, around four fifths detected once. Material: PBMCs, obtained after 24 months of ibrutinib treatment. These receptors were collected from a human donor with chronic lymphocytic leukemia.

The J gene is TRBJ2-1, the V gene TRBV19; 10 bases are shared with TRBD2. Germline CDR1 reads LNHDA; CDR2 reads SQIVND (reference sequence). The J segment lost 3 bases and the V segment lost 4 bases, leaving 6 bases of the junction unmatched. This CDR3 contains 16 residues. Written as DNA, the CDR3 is TGTGCCAGTAGTACCCAACTAGCGGGATACTACAATGAGCAGTTCTTC. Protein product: CASSTQLAGYYNEQFF. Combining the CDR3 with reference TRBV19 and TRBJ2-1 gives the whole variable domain DGGITQSPKYLFRKEGQNVTLSCEQNLNHDAMYWYRQDPGQGLRLIYYSQIVNDFQKGDIAEGYSVSREKKESFPLTVTSAQKNPTAFYLCASSTQLAGYYNEQFFGPGTRLTVL.

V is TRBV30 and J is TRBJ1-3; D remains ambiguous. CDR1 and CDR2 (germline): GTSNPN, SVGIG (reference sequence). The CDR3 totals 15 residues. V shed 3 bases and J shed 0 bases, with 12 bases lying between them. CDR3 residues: CAWSGRIFSGNTIYF. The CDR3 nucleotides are TGTGCCTGGAGCGGACGGATCTTCTCTGGAAACACCATATATTTT.

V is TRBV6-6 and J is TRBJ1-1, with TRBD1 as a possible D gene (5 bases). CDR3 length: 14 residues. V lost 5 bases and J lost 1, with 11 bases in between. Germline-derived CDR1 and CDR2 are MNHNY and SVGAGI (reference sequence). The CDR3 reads CASSLPRENTEAFF. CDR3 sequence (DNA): TGTGCCAGCAGTCTCCCCAGGGAGAACACTGAAGCTTTCTTT.

The CDR3 nucleotides are TGTGCCAGCAGCCATCATAGCGGGACAGGGGACACTGAAGCTTTCTTT. Protein sequence: CASSHHSGTGDTEAFF. The V gene is TRBV14, the J gene TRBJ1-1, with 10 bases identical to TRBD1. Per the germline V gene, CDR1 is SGHDN and CDR2 is FVKESK. The CDR3 is 16 amino acids. After removal of 3 bases from V and 3 bases from J, the junction contained 7 bases not matched to a gene.

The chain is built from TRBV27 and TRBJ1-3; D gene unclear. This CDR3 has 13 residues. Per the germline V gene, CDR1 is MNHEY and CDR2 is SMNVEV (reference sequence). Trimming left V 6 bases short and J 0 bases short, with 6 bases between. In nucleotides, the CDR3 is TGTGCCAGCAGCGTCCACTCTGGAAACACCATATATTTT. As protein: CASSVHSGNTIYF.

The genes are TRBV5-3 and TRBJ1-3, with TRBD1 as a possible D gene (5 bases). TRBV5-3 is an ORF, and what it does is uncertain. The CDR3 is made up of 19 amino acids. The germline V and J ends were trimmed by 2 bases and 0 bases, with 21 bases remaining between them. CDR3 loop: CARSFRPVTGESSGNTIYF. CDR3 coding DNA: TGTGCCAGAAGCTTCAGGCCGGTGACGGGGGAAAGCTCTGGAAACACCATATATTTT.

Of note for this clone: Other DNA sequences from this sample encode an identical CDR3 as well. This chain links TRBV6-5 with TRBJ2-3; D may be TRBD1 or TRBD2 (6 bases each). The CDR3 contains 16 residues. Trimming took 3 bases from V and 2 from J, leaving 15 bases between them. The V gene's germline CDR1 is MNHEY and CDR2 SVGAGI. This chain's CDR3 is CASSYRAGGNTDTQYF. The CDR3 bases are TGTGCCAGCAGTTATCGGGCCGGGGGCAACACAGATACGCAGTATTTT.

As DNA, the CDR3 is TGTGCCAGCAGTTTAGACCGGAACTATGGCTACACCTTC. Encoded protein: CASSLDRNYGYTF. This chain connects TRBV28 to TRBJ1-2; D not resolved. CDR3 length: 13 residues. Germline V gene lookup returns CDR1 MDHEN and CDR2 SYDVKM. V was clipped by 2 bases and J by 2 bases, with 6 bases between them.

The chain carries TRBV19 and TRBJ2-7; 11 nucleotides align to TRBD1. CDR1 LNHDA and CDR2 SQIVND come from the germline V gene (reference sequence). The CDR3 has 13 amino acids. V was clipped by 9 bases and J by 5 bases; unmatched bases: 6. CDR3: CARRTGGFNEQYF. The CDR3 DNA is TGTGCCAGAAGGACAGGGGGCTTCAACGAGCAGTACTTC.

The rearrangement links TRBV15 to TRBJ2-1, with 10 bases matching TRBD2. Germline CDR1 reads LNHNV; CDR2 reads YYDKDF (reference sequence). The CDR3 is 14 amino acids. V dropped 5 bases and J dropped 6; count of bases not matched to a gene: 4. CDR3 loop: CATSWGTSVNEQFF. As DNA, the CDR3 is TGTGCCACCAGCTGGGGGACTAGCGTCAATGAGCAGTTCTTC. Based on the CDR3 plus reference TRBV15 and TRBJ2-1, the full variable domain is DAMVIQNPRYQVTQFGKPVTLSCSQTLNHNVMYWYQQKSSQAPKLLFHYYDKDFNNEADTPDNFQSRRPNTSFCFLDIRSPGLGDTAMYLCATSWGTSVNEQFFGPGTRLTVL.

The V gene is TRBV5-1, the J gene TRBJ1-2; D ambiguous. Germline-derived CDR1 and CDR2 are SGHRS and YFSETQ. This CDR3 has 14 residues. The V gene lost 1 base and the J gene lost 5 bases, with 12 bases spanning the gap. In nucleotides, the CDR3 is TGCGCCAGCAGCTTGAGCGGGCCAGAGTATGGCTACACCTTC. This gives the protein CASSLSGPEYGYTF. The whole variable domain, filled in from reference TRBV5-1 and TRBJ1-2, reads KAGVTQTPRYLIKTRGQQVTLSCSPISGHRSVSWYQQTPGQGLQFLFEYFSETQRNKGNFPGRFSGRQFSNSRSEMNVSTLELGDSALYLCASSLSGPEYGYTFGSGTRLTVV.

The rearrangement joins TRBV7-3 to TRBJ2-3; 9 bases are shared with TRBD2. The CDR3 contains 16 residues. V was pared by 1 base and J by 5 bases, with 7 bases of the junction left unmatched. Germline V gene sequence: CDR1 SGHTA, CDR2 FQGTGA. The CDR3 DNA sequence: TGTGCCAGCAGCTTAATTAGCGGGAGAGACAGAGATACGCAGTATTTT. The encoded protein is CASSLISGRDRDTQYF.

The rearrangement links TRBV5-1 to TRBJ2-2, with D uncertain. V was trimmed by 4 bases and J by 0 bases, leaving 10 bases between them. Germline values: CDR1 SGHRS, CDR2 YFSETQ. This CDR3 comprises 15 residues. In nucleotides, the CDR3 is TGCGCCAGCAGCCCGACAAACCCGAACACCGGGGAGCTGTTTTTT. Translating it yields CASSPTNPNTGELFF.

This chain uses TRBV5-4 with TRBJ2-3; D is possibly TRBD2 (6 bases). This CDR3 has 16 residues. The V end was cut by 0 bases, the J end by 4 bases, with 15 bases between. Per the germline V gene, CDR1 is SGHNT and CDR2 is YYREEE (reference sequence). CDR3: CASSLDSGTRSDTQYF. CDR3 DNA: TGTGCCAGCAGCTTGGATAGCGGAACTAGGTCAGATACGCAGTATTTT.

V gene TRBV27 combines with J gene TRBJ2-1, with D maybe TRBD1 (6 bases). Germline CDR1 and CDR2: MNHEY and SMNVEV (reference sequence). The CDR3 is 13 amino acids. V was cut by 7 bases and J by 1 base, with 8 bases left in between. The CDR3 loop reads CASKGDSYNEQFF. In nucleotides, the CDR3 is TGTGCCAGCAAGGGGGATTCCTACAATGAGCAGTTCTTC.

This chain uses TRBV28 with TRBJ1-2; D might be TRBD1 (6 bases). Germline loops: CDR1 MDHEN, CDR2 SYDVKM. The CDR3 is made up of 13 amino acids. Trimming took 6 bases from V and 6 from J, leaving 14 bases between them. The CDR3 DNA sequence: TGTGCCAGCAGCCCCGAGGGGGTTAATGGCTACACCTTC. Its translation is CASSPEGVNGYTF.

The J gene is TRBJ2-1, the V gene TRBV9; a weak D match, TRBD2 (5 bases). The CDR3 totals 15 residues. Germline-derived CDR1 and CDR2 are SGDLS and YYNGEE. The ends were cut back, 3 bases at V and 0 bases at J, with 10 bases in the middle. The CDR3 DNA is TGTGCCAGCAGCGCTGGACTTAGCTCCTACAATGAGCAGTTCTTC. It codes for CASSAGLSSYNEQFF.

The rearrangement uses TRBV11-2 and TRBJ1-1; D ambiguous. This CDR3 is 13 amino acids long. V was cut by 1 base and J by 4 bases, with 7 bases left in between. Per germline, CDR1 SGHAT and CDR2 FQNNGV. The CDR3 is CASSLVRGTEAFF. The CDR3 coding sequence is TGTGCCAGCAGCTTAGTTCGGGGCACTGAAGCTTTCTTT.

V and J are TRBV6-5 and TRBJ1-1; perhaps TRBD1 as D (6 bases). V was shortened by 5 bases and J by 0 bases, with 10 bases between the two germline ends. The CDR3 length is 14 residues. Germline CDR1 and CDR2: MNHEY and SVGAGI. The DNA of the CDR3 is TGTGCCAGCAGTGTTGACAGGCTGAACACTGAAGCTTTCTTT. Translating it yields CASSVDRLNTEAFF.

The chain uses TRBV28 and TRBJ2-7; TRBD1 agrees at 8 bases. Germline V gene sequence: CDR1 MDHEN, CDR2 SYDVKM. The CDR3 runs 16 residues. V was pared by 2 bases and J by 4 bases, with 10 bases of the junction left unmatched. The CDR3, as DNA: TGTGCCAGCAGTTTAGGTCTCGGGACAGGACCTTACGAGCAGTACTTC. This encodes CASSLGLGTGPYEQYF.

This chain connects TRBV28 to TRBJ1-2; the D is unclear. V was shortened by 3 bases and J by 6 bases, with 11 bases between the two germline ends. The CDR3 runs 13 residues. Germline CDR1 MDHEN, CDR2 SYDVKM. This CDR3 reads CASSFRAHNGYTF. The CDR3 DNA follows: TGTGCCAGCAGTTTTCGGGCACATAATGGCTACACCTTC.

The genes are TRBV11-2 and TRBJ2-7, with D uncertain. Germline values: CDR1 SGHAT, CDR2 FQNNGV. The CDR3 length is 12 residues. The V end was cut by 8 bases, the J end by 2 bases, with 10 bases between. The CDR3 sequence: CASQDPPYEQYF. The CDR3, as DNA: TGTGCCAGCCAGGACCCTCCCTACGAGCAGTACTTC.

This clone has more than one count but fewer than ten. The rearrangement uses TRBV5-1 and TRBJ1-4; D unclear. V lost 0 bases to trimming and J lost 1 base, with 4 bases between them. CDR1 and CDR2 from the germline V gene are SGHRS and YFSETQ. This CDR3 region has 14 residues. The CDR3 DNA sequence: TGCGCCAGCAGCTTGGGAAAAACTAATGAAAAACTGTTTTTT. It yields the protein CASSLGKTNEKLFF.

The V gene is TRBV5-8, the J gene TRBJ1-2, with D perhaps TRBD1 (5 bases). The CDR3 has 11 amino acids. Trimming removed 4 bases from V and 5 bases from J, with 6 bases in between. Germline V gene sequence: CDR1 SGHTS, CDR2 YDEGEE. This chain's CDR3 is CASSGGYGYTF. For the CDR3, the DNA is TGTGCCAGCAGCGGGGGTTATGGCTACACCTTC.

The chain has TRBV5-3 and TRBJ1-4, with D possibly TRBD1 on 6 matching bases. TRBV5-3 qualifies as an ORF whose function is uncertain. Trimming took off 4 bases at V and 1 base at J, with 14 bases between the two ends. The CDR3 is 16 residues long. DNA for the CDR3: TGTGCCAGAAGCAAGCTGGGGGGGCGAACTAATGAAAAACTGTTTTTT. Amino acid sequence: CARSKLGGRTNEKLFF.

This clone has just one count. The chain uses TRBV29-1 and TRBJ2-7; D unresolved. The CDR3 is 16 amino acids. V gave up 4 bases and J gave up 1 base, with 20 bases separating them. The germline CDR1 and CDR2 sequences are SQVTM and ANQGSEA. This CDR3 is CSVATPNRFLSYEQYF. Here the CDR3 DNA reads TGCAGCGTTGCCACCCCTAACCGTTTCCTTTCCTACGAGCAGTACTTC.

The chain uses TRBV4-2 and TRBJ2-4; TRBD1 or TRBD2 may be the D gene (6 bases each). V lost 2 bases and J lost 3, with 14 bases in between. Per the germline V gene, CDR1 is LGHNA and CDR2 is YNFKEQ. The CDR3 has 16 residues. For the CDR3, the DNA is TGTGCCAGCAGCCAAAGCCTACAGGGAGGCAAAAACATTCAGTACTTC. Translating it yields CASSQSLQGGKNIQYF.

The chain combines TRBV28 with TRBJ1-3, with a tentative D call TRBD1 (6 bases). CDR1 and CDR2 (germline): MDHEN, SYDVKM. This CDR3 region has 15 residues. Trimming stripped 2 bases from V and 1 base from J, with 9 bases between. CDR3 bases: TGTGCCAGCAGTTTAGGGGGGGCTTCTGGAAACACCATATATTTT. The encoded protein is CASSLGGASGNTIYF.

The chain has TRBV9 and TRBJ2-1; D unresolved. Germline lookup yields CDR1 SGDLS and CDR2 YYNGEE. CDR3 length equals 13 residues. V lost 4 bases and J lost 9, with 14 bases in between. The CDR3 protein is CASSTELWGEQFF. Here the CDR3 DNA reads TGTGCCAGCAGCACCGAGCTTTGGGGTGAGCAGTTCTTC.

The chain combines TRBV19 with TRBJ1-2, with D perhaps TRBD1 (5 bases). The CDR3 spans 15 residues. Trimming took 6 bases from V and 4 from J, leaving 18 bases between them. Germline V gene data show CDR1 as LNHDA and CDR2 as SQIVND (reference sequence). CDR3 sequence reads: CASSQGPGPVYGYTF. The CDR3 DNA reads TGTGCCAGTAGCCAAGGTCCAGGGCCGGTCTATGGCTACACCTTC.